The entry below describes one T cell receptor (beta chain). Its target is not known. There are 17 residues in the CDR3. V lost 3 bases, J lost 2 bases, and 19 bases lay in between. CDR1 and CDR2 from the germline V gene are SGHVT and SQSDAQ. This entry is derived from a study of T cells in tuberculosis. Study in general: Sequenced TCRs come from CD1B-GMM tetramer-binding T cells. A South African cohort included IGRA-negative adolescents, latently infected IGRA-positive adolescents and adults with active tuberculosis.

Profiled with immunoSEQ multiplex PCR; TCRdb holds only in-frame clones, not every one. This sample carries roughly 28,000 clones, 80% to 95% of them seen once, and the ten largest clones take over 4.5%. General observations from the study: Active tuberculosis alpha repertoires lay closer to GMM-specific TCRs than controls'.

Sequenced: PBMCs. The gene calls are TRBV7-4 and TRBJ1-2; D is perhaps TRBD1 (5 bases). This TCR came from a donor aged 10 to 29 with latent tuberculosis or without tuberculosis infection. The DNA of the CDR3 is TGTGCCAGCAGCTTCTTCAGTTCGGGACTCCAGAACTATGGCTACACCTTC. Translation gives CASSFFSSGLQNYGYTF.